This TCR beta chain was documented in a study of immune cell composition in non-small cell lung cancer (dated by TCRdb to the late 2010s). Regarding the study in general: Histologic subtype, mainly lung adenocarcinoma or squamous cell carcinoma, was assigned on the basis of H&E together with p63, CK5, Napsin A and TTF-1 immunohistochemistry. Adaptive Biotechnologies TCR-beta sequencing was carried out on a few dozen paired NSCLC tumour and non-adjacent lung specimens, as well as on 25 to 30 tumour-only specimens. In supplementary cohort #1, which comprised some eleven lung adenocarcinoma cases, paired tumour/lung TCR-beta sequencing was performed and TIL populations were generated so that tumour reactivity could be assessed. Four tumour specimens with TCR-beta data were rare histological subtypes and were excluded from the subtype comparisons. Broader findings and caveats from the paper: Tumour-associated clones >0.5% occurred in nearly half of NSCLC cases: about 30% of adenocarcinomas versus around 80% of squamous carcinomas. No significant correlation was found between tumour TCR-beta clonality and smoking pack-years. Only about 9 cases were included in the reactivity cohort, and sequence sharing between tumour-reactive clones and the dominant in vivo tumour-associated clones was not shown. Across some ten adenocarcinoma cases, TIL tumour reactivity correlated strongly with maximal tumour-associated clone frequency but not with overall clonality.

Non-adjacent lung tissue from the same patient, taken as far from the tumour as possible and at least 3 cm away, was used for the normal lung samples. Genomic DNA was extracted with the QIAamp DNA kit from frozen aliquots of unsorted single-cell suspensions. Tissues arrived within 2 hours of resection and were immediately processed into single-cell suspensions. Tissue was mechanically dissociated and enzymatically digested with DNase I, collagenase I and hyaluronidase for roughly 30 minutes at 37 °C, then filtered and RBC-lysed. In its sample, this clone was seen a few times. It lacks a known antigen. Within one base of it there is no much larger clone, and no base qualities were kept. Other DNA sequences in the sample encode the same CDR3. Reading the germline V gene gives CDR1 SGHRS and CDR2 YFSETQ. Counted from cysteine to phenylalanine, this CDR3 has 14 amino acids. Only CDR3 DNA is held: 42 bases, read in frame from base 1. Germline trimming amounts to 2 bases on V and 2 bases on J, with 2 as the count of junction bases outside the gene matches.

TCR-beta CDR3 regions were amplified from genomic DNA by a two-step multiplex PCR, with the second step adding Illumina-compatible adaptors. TCR-beta immunosequencing was performed on an Illumina platform as a commercial immunoSEQ service. In the source study's methods: Two measures summarised the repertoires: productive clonality, and Top 10 Clones, meaning the percentage of T-cell templates coming from the ten most frequent sequences. Values of productive clonality ranged from 0 to 1, with a monoclonal population indicated by a value of 1. Sequences comprising at least 0.1% of tumour T-cell templates but absent from matched non-adjacent lung were defined as tumour-associated clones and were identified via log10 scatter plots. Student's t-tests were used for two-group comparisons, ANOVA was used for stages, and linear regression was used for relationships, with analyses conducted in GraphPad Prism7 and R. The clones in this table, taken by TCRdb from immuneACCESS, are in-frame only. Not every clone is retained; where verified, under half of the shortfall comes from an unresolved V gene, and the cause of the rest is unknown. Clone size and the V and J calls come from that table; the DNA yielded D and trimming. The sample has around 15,000 clones on record, 70% to 80% of them singletons. The ten biggest clones cover about 10% of the sample.

This same sample was also part of a study on CD4 T cells in lung cancer. The second study's paper adds: The study screened blood T cells of NSCLC patients for responses to candidate mutation-encoded neoepitopes and isolated neoantigen-specific CD4+ T-cell clones and TCRs. A handful of patients undergoing curative-intent resections for stage I-III non-small cell lung cancer provided the tumor and non-adjacent lung tissue. Lung adenocarcinoma or squamous cell carcinoma was present in the resected patients, who were aged 60 to 69 at blood donation and were mostly former smokers. Before blood donation, patients had received treatments including platinum chemotherapy, and some received nivolumab or pembrolizumab. Some blood-derived responses might reflect in vitro priming of naive T cells or cross-reactivity rather than memory responses to the cancer. Deep sequencing of TCRB was used to follow the frequency of neoantigen-specific clonotypes in tumor resections, non-adjacent lung and cultured T-cell products. The kit provider's software was used to analyze TCRB sequence data, and Fisher's exact test was applied to assess tumor enrichment of clonotype templates.

Sequences were obtained from non-adjacent lung tissue. The V and J genes are TRBV5-1 and TRBJ1-1, with 8 middle bases fitting TRBD1. The TCR comes from a human donor with non-small cell lung cancer. This receptor has the CDR3 CASSLQGGNTEAFF. The DNA sequence follows: TGCGCCAGCAGCTTACAGGGGGGAAACACTGAAGCTTTCTTT.